Listed here are 15 T cell receptor beta chains from one sample, sequenced in a study of OX40 agonist ivuxolimab in advanced cancers. Profiled with immunoSEQ multiplex PCR; TCRdb holds only in-frame clones, not every one. The profile covers approximately 15,000 clones, with 80% to 95% appearing a single time and 7.2% taken by the ten largest. The sample in question was CD4+ or CD8+ T cells sorted from blood, obtained in a trial of the OX40 agonist ivuxolimab. These receptors all stem from an adult with an advanced solid tumor such as melanoma, head and neck, liver or kidney cancer.

This rearrangement joins TRBV2 to TRBJ2-1, with TRBD1 matching over 7 bases. V was clipped by 7 bases and J by 6 bases; unmatched bases: 0. This CDR3 is built from 11 residues. Germline V lookup: CDR1 SNHLY, CDR2 FYNNEI. CDR3 coding DNA: TGTGCCAGCACAGGGGGCAATGAGCAGTTCTTC. Its translation is CASTGGNEQFF.

This rearrangement joins TRBV27 to TRBJ2-7, with a tentative D call TRBD2 (6 bases). CDR1 and CDR2 (germline): MNHEY, SMNVEV (reference sequence). CDR3 length: 14 residues. Trimming pared 2 bases from V and 2 bases from J, leaving 10 bases between. This chain's CDR3 is CASSLQAGTYEQYF. Written as DNA, the CDR3 is TGTGCCAGCAGTTTACAAGCGGGTACCTACGAGCAGTACTTC.

V and J are TRBV5-5 and TRBJ2-7; weak D call: TRBD1 (5 bases). The ends were cut back, 0 bases at V and 3 bases at J, with 10 bases in the middle. The CDR3 runs 14 residues. Per the germline V gene, CDR1 is SGHKS and CDR2 is YYEKEE (reference sequence). CDR3 protein: CASSLVGDSYEQYF. CDR3 bases: TGTGCCAGCAGCTTGGTCGGCGACAGCTACGAGCAGTACTTC.

The chain combines TRBV27 with TRBJ1-4, with D perhaps matching TRBD1 (5 bases). CDR3 length: 12 amino acids. Germline V gene sequence: CDR1 MNHEY, CDR2 SMNVEV (reference sequence). Trimming removed 7 bases at V and 8 bases at J, with 11 bases between. CDR3 DNA: TGTGCCAGCACTACAGGAGGGGAAAAACTGTTTTTT. This translates into CASTTGGEKLFF.

This chain joins TRBV5-4 and TRBJ1-1; unclear D gene. Germline assignment: CDR1 SGHNT and CDR2 YYREEE (reference sequence). Trimming cost V 4 bases and J 0 bases, with 4 bases left between them. This CDR3 has 12 amino acids. The CDR3, as DNA: TGTGCCAGCAGCCGGATGAACACTGAAGCTTTCTTT. Its translation: CASSRMNTEAFF. Looking up the rest from reference TRBV5-4 and TRBJ1-1 gives the full variable domain: ETGVTQSPTHLIKTRGQQVTLRCSSQSGHNTVSWYQQALGQGPQFIFQYYREEENGRGNFPPRFSGLQFPNYSSELNVNALELDDSALYLCASSRMNTEAFFGQGTRLTVV.

CDR3 bases: TGTGCCAGCAGGCCGGCTAACTATGGCTACACCTTC. This translates into CASRPANYGYTF. The V and J genes are TRBV2 and TRBJ1-2; no definite D call. This CDR3 region has 12 residues. With 6 bases removed from V and 0 bases from J, the gap between germline ends came to 5 bases. Germline assignment: CDR1 SNHLY and CDR2 FYNNEI.

The chain uses TRBV4-1 and TRBJ2-7, with a possible D match to TRBD1 (5 bases). V was trimmed by 4 bases and J by 7 bases, leaving 14 bases between them. The V gene's germline CDR1 is MGHRA and CDR2 YSYEKL. This CDR3 is built from 13 residues. The CDR3 sequence is CASSPRVYQEQYF. DNA of the CDR3: TGCGCCAGCAGCCCCAGGGTCTATCAGGAGCAGTACTTC.

The gene calls are TRBV6-1 and TRBJ2-7; D may be TRBD1 (5 bases). Germline V gives CDR1 MNHNS, CDR2 SASEGT. V dropped 5 bases and J dropped 2 bases, with 16 bases sitting between them. This CDR3 has 15 amino acids. The CDR3 bases are TGTGCCAGCAGTCCCGCAACAGGCGGTCCCTACGAGCAGTACTTC. This encodes CASSPATGGPYEQYF.

This chain links TRBV28 with TRBJ1-1, with 7 positions matching TRBD1. The CDR3 has 14 amino acids. Per germline, CDR1 MDHEN and CDR2 SYDVKM. The CDR3, as DNA: TGTGCACTACGCCTCTCTCGAGGGGACAGTGAAGCTTTCTTT. Protein: CALRLSRGDSEAFF.

The rearrangement uses TRBV7-6 and TRBJ2-3; D unresolved. CDR3 length equals 15 residues. Germline V CDR1 and CDR2: SGHVS, FNYEAQ. V gave up 1 base and J gave up 0 bases, with 8 bases separating them. CDR3 nucleotide sequence: TGTGCCAGCAGCTTAGGGCAGCGTAGCACAGATACGCAGTATTTT. It specifies CASSLGQRSTDTQYF.

The genes are TRBV27 and TRBJ1-2; D perhaps matches TRBD1 (6 bases). The V gene's germline CDR1 is MNHEY and CDR2 SMNVEV (reference sequence). CDR3 length: 15 residues. The V gene lost 6 bases and the J gene lost 3 bases, with 17 bases spanning the gap. The CDR3 region has the DNA TGTGCCAGCAGCGCTAACAACAGGGAATACTATGGCTACACCTTC. Its translation: CASSANNREYYGYTF.

J is TRBJ2-7 and V is TRBV5-4; 10 nucleotides agree with TRBD2. The CDR3 is 14 residues long. The J segment lost 3 bases and the V segment lost 0 bases, leaving 0 bases of the junction unmatched. Germline V gene sequence: CDR1 SGHNT, CDR2 YYREEE (reference sequence). The CDR3 DNA reads TGTGCCAGCAGCTTGGGGACTAGCGGCTACGAGCAGTACTTC. It encodes CASSLGTSGYEQYF.

This clone has just one count. The rearrangement joins TRBV5-1 to TRBJ2-7, with TRBD1 as a possible D gene (5 bases). The CDR3 spans 14 residues. V was trimmed by 2 bases and J by 6 bases, leaving 15 bases between them. Germline lookup yields CDR1 SGHRS and CDR2 YFSETQ. CDR3: CASSFARSRAEQYF. CDR3 nucleotides: TGCGCCAGCAGCTTCGCGCGGTCCAGGGCCGAGCAGTACTTC.

The CDR3 sequence: CASSPSRQVYGYTF. Written as DNA, the CDR3 is TGCGCCAGCAGCCCTAGTCGACAGGTTTATGGCTACACCTTC. The chain employs TRBV4-1 and TRBJ1-2; D is possibly TRBD1 (6 bases). Trimming shortened V by 4 bases and J by 5 bases, and 14 bases separated the two germline ends. CDR3 length equals 14 residues. CDR1 is MGHRA and CDR2 is YSYEKL in the germline V gene.

The J gene is TRBJ2-1, the V gene TRBV5-6; unclear D gene. Between the trimmed V and J ends, which lost 3 bases and 8 bases, there was a span of 9 bases. This CDR3 is built from 12 residues. Per the germline V gene, CDR1 is SGHDT and CDR2 is YYEEEE. CDR3 coding DNA: TGTGCCAGCAGCTCGGCCGGCTATGAGCAGTTCTTC. Its translation: CASSSAGYEQFF.